This T cell receptor (beta chain) originates from a study of T cell repertoires in cytomegalovirus infection. For the study at large: Shared public TCR beta signatures pointed to both CMV infection and a matching HLA type. The study's findings and limits: HLA-C-restricted CMV-specific TCR beta clonotypes were dominant in the ex vivo response. Carriers of CMV plus the relevant HLA were identified by cumulative public TCR beta family frequency.

Trimming cost V 4 bases and J 5 bases, with 8 bases left between them. The CDR3 is made up of 13 amino acids. Germline V gene data show CDR1 as MDHEN and CDR2 as SYDVKM. Note on this clonotype: Its antigen is undetermined.

TCRdb analysed the reads with MiXCR anew, one entry per CDR3 protein. In the table there are roughly 230,000 distinct CDR3 sequences, 6.5% of which are singletons. This TCR was recovered from a human donor in good health (CMV status not recorded). Some clones in this sample may be carry-over from other donors' samples. J is TRBJ2-2 and V is TRBV28; D is uncertain. Sequencing input: PBMCs. CDR3 bases: TGTGCCAGCAGTTCCCAGTATACCGGGGAGCTGTTTTTT. Its protein is CASSSQYTGELFF.